Here is one T cell receptor (beta chain) with its context. No antigen is known for it. Base qualities are not at hand, and no much larger clone is one base apart. CDR1 and CDR2, per the germline V gene (reference sequence), are GTSNPN and SVGIG. Trimmed from V: 4 bases; trimmed from J: 0 bases; junction bases lacking a gene match: 2. The CDR3 contains 13 residues, cysteine and phenylalanine counted. The only DNA kept is the CDR3, 39 bases in frame from the first base. The data are from a study of cytomegalovirus exposure and HLA in healthy donors (dated by TCRdb to 2017 to 2019). As for the study more broadly: An earlier analysis of 550 to 700 of the donors reported about 290 Gb of sequence data and roughly 110 million unique TCR beta sequences from 190 million or so T cells. An early release that covered some 630 HLA-typed donors contained around 300 gigabases of sequencing data and tens of millions of unique TCR sequences. The genetic ancestry cluster associated with self-reported Caucasian donors included roughly four fifths of the approximately 410 genotyped donors. The aim of the study was to test whether cataloging public T cell receptors could identify signatures of past pathogen exposure. The study profiled the T cell repertoires of hundreds of subjects by immunosequencing and related them to cytomegalovirus serostatus. Along with the 666-subject first cohort, a separate validation cohort of approximately 110 different subjects was used. High-throughput TCR immunosequencing, statistical association of individual TCRs with disease status, and machine learning were combined to predict cytomegalovirus infection status. A later analysis re-examined previously published TCR beta repertoires from around 670 donors and added high-resolution HLA genotyping to investigate patterns of TCR occurrence. Rather than drawing on any new phenotypic data, the later analysis identified candidate immune exposures from TCR beta sequences and the way those sequences occurred across donors. An earlier analysis of nearly 600 of the donors applied high-throughput TCR beta sequencing to assess whether each TCR beta V gene segment acted as functional or pseudogenic. Donor age, sex, ethnicity and CMV serostatus were compiled together with the repertoire data. In a later genetic analysis, genome-wide SNP genotypes for about 55% of the roughly 700 donors were used, and that subset was treated as a discovery cohort. Every discovery cohort repertoire had been produced on one sequencing platform. HLA typing included class I and class II loci at four-digit resolution. Typing coverage varied by locus: about 620-640 donors for A, B, C, DRB1 and DQB1; approximately 500 for DQA1; more than 600 for DPA1; some 470 for DPB1. A few DR-DQ haplotypes were treated as single units for association and clustering because of strong linkage in the cohort. Among 398 genotyped donors of the cohort, an average of around 240,000 unique TCR beta nucleotide sequences was sequenced per donor, of which about 19% were non-productive. What the research found in general, with its limitations: Compared with the roughly 600-donor mean, donors in an Asian-associated ancestry cluster had fewer N-insertions in productive TCRs, according to a later genetic analysis. A few of the identified cytomegalovirus-associated TCR beta chains were confirmed in vitro to be specific for cytomegalovirus antigens. Compared with equally common non-associated chains, HLA-associated TCR beta chains in a later analysis were more clonally expanded and had lower generation probabilities. Immune exposure information for the cohort was limited to CMV serostatus. According to the authors, the approach could potentially be generalized to other disease states and immunological phenotypes. Approximately 16 rarely observed V segments, including chromosome 9 orphons, were excluded from the earlier analysis of approximately 500 of the donors because counts were too low. A further reported finding was that TCR beta sequences accurately predicted the HLA-A and HLA-B alleles for most subjects in the first cohort. Some IMGT-functional V segments, including TRBV6-2 and TRBV6-3, could not be distinguished by the 87-base-pair reads and were therefore excluded. Correlated functional status among segregating V segments might reflect linkage disequilibrium, but an unknown experimental factor could not be ruled out. According to a later analysis, TCR association rates differed among HLA loci, with DRB1 alleles showing the most associated TCRs and HLA-C alleles showing the fewest. Specific HLA alleles were associated with 18,000 or so TCR beta sequences at a false discovery rate of 0.05 in a later analysis. The sequencing pipeline was judged likely to have produced a cluster of highly shared sequence variants as a technical artifact. The cohort was sequenced for TCR beta chains only, and without alpha or paired-chain data the features that could be detected were limited. A later analysis found that most CMV-associated TCR beta chains appeared HLA-restricted, with HLA associations seemingly driven largely by CMV exposure. The presence/absence analyses assumed that sequencing depth was roughly uniform across donors, and that assumption may not be true. Most TCR sequences were observed very rarely across donors, whereas some public TCRs were present in many individuals. In a later analysis, several top co-occurrence clusters were reported to appear linked to parvovirus B19, influenza, CMV and Epstein-Barr virus. Because HLA typing was unavailable for some donors at each locus, only the typed subset was used in association tests. In an earlier analysis of some 500 of the donors, most TCR beta V segments were observed in productive rearrangements about 90% or about 30% of the time, broadly matching IMGT annotations. When HLA alleles, especially DR and DQ, strongly co-occurred, TCR associations were difficult to assign to individual alleles. The study listed approximately 160 TCR beta chains as associated with cytomegalovirus. In a later genetic analysis, a missense DCLRE1C variant was associated with V-gene and J-gene trimming of TCR beta chains, and the association was replicated in an independent cohort. The classifier was reported to diagnose cytomegalovirus status with high specificity and sensitivity in both the original cohort and the validation cohort.

The cohort comprised around 700 healthy bone marrow donors. At the time of sampling, every cohort member was nominally healthy, though immune exposures that went unrecorded were likely present. The donor was CMV seronegative and belonged to the group of 352 seronegative cohort members. Each donor provided a peripheral blood sample, and peripheral blood mononuclear cells were used for TCR beta sequencing. Genomic DNA was extracted from the blood cell samples with the Qiagen DNeasy Blood Extraction Kit. The library was made by the immunoSEQ multiplex PCR assay. A mixture of 60 forward primers for TCR Vbeta segments and 13 reverse primers for TCR Jbeta segments was used in the multiplex PCR. The CDR3 region of rearranged TCR beta genes was amplified from genomic DNA with a multiplex PCR assay. Amplified TCR beta libraries were sequenced as 87-base-pair reads on the Illumina HiSeq System. The authors' analysis ran thus. In a later analysis, 80 million or so unique TCR beta chains were counted across the 500 to 700 repertoires, and approximately 9.9 million of these chains were shared by at least two donors. Raw reads were error-corrected and collapsed into unique sequences by a nearest-neighbor algorithm in which closely related sequences were merged to remove PCR and sequencing errors. V, D and J gene segments were assigned by aligning CDR3 sequences to IMGT reference sequences. Each retained sequence needed at least a six-nucleotide match to both a V gene segment and a J gene segment. A rearrangement was called productive if the CDR3 had no stop codons and remained in frame with V and J, and every other rearrangement was called non-productive. Following IMGT convention, CDR3 was defined as the stretch from the second conserved V-encoded cysteine to the conserved J-encoded phenylalanine. The earlier analysis of fewer than 700 of the donors excluded sequences that lacked an unambiguous match to a single V gene segment. An earlier analysis of around 600 of the donors classified V segments as functional when productive rearrangements were above 56.7% and as segregating when the standard deviation between donors was above 5%. A statistical classification framework was built for diagnosing cytomegalovirus status from the catalog of TCR beta chain sequences. In a later analysis, TCR nucleotide sequences were compared against IMGT/GENE-DB human TR gene sequences so that V and J genes could be assigned. A later analysis assigned CDR3 sequences and most-parsimonious VDJ recombination scenarios with the TCRdist pipeline. In a later analysis, every TCR beta chain was defined by the combination of its CDR3 amino acid sequence and its V-gene family, and reads without a unique V-gene family were dropped. As a way to deal with suspected cross-contamination and a sequencing artifact, a later analysis dropped over 550 nucleotide sequences that were highly shared and had low generation probability. In a later analysis, a clonal expansion index was calculated for each public chain from normalized within-repertoire ranks of inferred template counts. In a later analysis, generation probabilities were computed with a VDJ recombination model fitted to out-of-frame rearrangements, and the resulting probabilities were checked against IGoR. In a later analysis, hypergeometric tests were used to score TCR-TCR, TCR-HLA and TCR-CMV co-occurrence, with a repertoire-size bias correction applied to TCR pairs. A later analysis estimated false discovery rates by permuting HLA or CMV assignments 20 times. A later analysis grouped co-occurring TCRs with DBSCAN, adding TCRdist sequence similarity when clustering within HLA-allele-positive subsets. Repertoires with fewer than 30,000 or more than 120,000 public chains were left out of co-occurrence clustering, as were a few repertoires with anomalous nucleotide sharing. TCRdb's version of the immuneACCESS table is confined to in-frame rearrangements and falls short of the full clone set. An unresolved V gene accounts for under half of the shortfall where checked; the remainder is of unknown origin. V and J calls and clone size are as listed in that table; D and trimming were resolved from the DNA. In all, the sample holds 150,000 to 200,000 clones, and 85% of those were seen once. In total, the top ten clones hold approximately 2.2% of the sample.

The sequence derives from a woman between 45 and 65 years old in good health and CMV-seronegative. The sample consisted of PBMCs. Recombination joined TRBV30 with TRBJ1-1; 7 nucleotides in the junction match TRBD1. The nucleotide sequence reads TGTGCCTGGATGGGGACAGTGAACACTGAAGCTTTCTTT. Translated, it reads CAWMGTVNTEAFF.